This T cell receptor (beta chain) was captured by sequencing in a study of lymphopenia after photon versus proton radiotherapy. Study observations and caveats: Post-nadir TCR diversity decline inversely tracked overall survival among those who died. Better survival with proton therapy was suggested as possible, not demonstrated. Relative stability marked proton patients; photon patients lost diversity and naive cells.

Clones were sequenced by immunoSEQ multiplex PCR, and TCRdb holds only the in-frame ones, with some missing. The sample records 160,000 or so clones, around 85% being singletons. In its sample, this clone was seen once. Antigen specificity is unknown. Germline values: CDR1 MNHNS, CDR2 SASEGT. The CDR3 is 13 residues long. V lost 10 bases to trimming and J lost 8 bases, with 20 bases between them. This chain links TRBV6-1 with TRBJ1-1; no reliable D call. The TCR was taken from a man aged 45-65 years with gastric cancer. The sample in question was peripheral blood, obtained from a patient treated with photon-based radiotherapy. CDR3 region: CATLRVRKEEAFF. The DNA for the CDR3 is TGTGCCACCCTCCGAGTGCGTAAGGAGGAAGCTTTCTTT.